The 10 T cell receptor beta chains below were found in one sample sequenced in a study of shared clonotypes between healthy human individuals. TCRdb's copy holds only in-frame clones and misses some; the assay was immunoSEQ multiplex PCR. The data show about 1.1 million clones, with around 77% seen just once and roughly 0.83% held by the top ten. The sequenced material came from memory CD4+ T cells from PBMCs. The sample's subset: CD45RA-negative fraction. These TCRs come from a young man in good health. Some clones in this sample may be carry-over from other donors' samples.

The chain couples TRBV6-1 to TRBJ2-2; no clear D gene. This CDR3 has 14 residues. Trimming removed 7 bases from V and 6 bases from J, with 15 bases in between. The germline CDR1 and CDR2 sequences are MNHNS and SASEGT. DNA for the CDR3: TGTGCCAGCACTTTTGAACGGCTGGCCGGGGAGCTGTTTTTT. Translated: CASTFERLAGELFF.

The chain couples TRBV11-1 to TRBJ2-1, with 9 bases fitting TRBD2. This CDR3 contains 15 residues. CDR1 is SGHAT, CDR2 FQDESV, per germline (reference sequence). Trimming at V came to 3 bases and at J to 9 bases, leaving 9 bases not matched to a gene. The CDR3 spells CASSLGLAGFSEQFF. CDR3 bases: TGTGCCAGCAGCTTGGGGCTAGCGGGATTTAGTGAGCAGTTCTTC.

The CDR3 DNA reads as TGCGCCAGCAGCTTGTTTCTATCGGCGGGGGAATCATCGGGGCAGTACTTC. Its protein product is CASSLFLSAGESSGQYF. J is TRBJ2-7 and V is TRBV5-1, with TRBD2 identical over 7 bases. This CDR3 comprises 17 residues. The germline V gene has CDR1 SGHRS and CDR2 YFSETQ. The V gene end was trimmed by 1 base and the J gene end by 9 bases; junction bases not matched to a gene: 19. The variable domain in full, with the rest retrieved from reference TRBV5-1 and TRBJ2-7, is KAGVTQTPRYLIKTRGQQVTLSCSPISGHRSVSWYQQTPGQGLQFLFEYFSETQRNKGNFPGRFSGRQFSNSRSEMNVSTLELGDSALYLCASSLFLSAGESSGQYFGPGTRLTVT.

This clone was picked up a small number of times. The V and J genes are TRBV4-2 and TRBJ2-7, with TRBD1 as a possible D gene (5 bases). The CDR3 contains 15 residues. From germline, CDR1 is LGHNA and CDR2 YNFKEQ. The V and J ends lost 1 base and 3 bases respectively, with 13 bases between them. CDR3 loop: CASSQVATVIYEQYF. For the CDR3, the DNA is TGTGCCAGCAGCCAAGTTGCGACAGTCATCTACGAGCAGTACTTC.

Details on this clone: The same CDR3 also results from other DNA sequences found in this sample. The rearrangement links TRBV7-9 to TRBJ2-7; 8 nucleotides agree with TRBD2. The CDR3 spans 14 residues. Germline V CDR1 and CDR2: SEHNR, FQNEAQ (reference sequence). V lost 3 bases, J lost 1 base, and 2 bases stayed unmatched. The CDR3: CASSFTSGSYEQYF. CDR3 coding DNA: TGTGCCAGCAGCTTCACTAGCGGATCCTACGAGCAGTACTTC.

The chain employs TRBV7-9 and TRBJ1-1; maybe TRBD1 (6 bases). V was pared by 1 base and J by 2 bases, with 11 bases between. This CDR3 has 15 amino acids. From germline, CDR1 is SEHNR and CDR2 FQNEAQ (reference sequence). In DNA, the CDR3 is TGTGCCAGCAGCTTAGGGACAGCTTTAAACACTGAAGCTTTCTTT. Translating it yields CASSLGTALNTEAFF.

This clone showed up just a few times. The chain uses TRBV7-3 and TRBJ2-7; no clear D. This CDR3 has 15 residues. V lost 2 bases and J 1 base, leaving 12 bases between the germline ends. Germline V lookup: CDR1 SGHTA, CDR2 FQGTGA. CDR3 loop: CASSLGSSNSYEQYF. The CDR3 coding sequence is TGTGCCAGCAGCTTAGGGTCTAGTAATTCCTACGAGCAGTACTTC.

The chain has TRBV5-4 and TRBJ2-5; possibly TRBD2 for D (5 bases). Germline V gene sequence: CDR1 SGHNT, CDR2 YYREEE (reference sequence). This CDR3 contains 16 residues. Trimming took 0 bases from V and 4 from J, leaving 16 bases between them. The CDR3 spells CASSLASTGWVETQYF. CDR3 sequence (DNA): TGTGCCAGCAGCTTGGCCTCGACGGGGTGGGTAGAGACCCAGTACTTC.

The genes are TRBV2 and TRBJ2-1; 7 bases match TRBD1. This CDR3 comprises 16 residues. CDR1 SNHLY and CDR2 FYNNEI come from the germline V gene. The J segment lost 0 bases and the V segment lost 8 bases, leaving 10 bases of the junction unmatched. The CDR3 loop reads CASGDSRSSSYNEQFF. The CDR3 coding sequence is TGTGCCAGCGGGGACAGTAGGTCGAGCTCCTACAATGAGCAGTTCTTC.

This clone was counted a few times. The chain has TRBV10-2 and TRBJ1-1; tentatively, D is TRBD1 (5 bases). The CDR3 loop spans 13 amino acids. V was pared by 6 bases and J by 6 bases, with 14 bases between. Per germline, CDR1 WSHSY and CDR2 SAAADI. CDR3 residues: CASRRTGFPEAFF. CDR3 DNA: TGCGCCAGCAGGAGAACAGGTTTCCCTGAAGCTTTCTTT.